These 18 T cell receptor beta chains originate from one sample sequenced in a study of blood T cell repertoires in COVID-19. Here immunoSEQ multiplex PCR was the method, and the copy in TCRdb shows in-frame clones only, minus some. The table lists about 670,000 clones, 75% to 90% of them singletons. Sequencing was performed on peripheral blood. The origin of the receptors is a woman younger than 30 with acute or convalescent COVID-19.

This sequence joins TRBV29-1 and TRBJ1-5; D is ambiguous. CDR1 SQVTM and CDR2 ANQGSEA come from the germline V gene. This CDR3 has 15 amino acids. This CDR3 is CNPWVQFYSNQPQHF. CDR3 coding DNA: TGCAACCCTTGGGTACAGTTTTATAGCAATCAGCCCCAGCATTTT.

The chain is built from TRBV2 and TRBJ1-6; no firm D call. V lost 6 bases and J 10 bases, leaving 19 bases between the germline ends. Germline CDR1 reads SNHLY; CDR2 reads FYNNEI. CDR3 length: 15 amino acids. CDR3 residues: CASRAGRGLLSPLHF. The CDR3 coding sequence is TGTGCCAGCAGGGCTGGACGCGGGCTGTTATCACCCCTCCACTTT. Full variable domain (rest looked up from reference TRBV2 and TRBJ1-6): EPEVTQTPSHQVTQMGQEVILRCVPISNHLYFYWYRQILGQKVEFLVSFYNNEISEKSEIFDDQFSVERPDGSNFTLKIRSTKLEDSAMYFCASRAGRGLLSPLHFGNGTRLTVT.

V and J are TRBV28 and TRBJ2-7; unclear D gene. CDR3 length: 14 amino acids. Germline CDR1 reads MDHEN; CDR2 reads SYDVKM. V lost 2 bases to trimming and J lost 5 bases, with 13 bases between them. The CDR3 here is CASSLGPGVNEQYF. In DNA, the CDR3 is TGTGCCAGCAGTTTAGGTCCTGGAGTTAACGAGCAGTACTTC.

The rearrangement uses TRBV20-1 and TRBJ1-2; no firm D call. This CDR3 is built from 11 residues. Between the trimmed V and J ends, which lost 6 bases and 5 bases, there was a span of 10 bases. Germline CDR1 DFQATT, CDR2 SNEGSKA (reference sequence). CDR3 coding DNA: TGCAGTGCGGAACAGCTTTATGGCTACACCTTC. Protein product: CSAEQLYGYTF.

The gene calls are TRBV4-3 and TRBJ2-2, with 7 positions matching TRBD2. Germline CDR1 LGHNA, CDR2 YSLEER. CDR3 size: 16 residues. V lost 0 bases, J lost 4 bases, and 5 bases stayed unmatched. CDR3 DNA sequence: TGCGCCAGCAGCCAAGAAGGGCGGGGGAGCACCGGGGAGCTGTTTTTT. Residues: CASSQEGRGSTGELFF.

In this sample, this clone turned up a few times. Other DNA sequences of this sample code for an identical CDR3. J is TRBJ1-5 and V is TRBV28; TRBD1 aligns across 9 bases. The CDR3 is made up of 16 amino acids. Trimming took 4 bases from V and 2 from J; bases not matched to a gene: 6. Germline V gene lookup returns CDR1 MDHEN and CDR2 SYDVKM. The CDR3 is CASSSTGGKGNQPQHF. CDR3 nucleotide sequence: TGTGCCAGCAGTTCAACAGGGGGCAAGGGCAATCAGCCCCAGCATTTT.

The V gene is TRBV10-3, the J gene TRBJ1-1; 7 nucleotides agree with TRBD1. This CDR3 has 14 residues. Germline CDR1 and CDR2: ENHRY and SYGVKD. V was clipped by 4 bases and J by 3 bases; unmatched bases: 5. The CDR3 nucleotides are TGTGCCATCAGTGTCGAGGGGGCTCACACTGAAGCTTTCTTT. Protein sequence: CAISVEGAHTEAFF.

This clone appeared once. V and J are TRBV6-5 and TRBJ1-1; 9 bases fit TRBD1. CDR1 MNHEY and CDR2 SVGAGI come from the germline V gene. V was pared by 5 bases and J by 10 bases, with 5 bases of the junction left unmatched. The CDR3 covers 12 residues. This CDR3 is CASSPGTGLAFF. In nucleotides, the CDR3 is TGTGCCAGCAGTCCTGGGACAGGGTTAGCTTTCTTT.

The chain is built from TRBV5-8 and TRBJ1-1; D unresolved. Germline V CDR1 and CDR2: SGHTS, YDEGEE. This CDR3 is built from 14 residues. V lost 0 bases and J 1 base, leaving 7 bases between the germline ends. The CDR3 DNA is TGTGCCAGCAGCTTGGGTTGGGCGAACACTGAAGCTTTCTTT. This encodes CASSLGWANTEAFF.

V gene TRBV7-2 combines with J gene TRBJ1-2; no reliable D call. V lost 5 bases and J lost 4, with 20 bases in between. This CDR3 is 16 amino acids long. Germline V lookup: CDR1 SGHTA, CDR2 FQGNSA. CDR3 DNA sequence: TGTGCCAGCAGCACGCCTGCCGACGAATGGGCCTATGGCTACACCTTC. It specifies CASSTPADEWAYGYTF.

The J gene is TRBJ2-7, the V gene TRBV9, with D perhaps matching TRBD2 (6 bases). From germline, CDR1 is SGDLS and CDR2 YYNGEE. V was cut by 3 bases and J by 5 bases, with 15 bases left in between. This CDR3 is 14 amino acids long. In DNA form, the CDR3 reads TGTGCCAGCAGCGGCGGAGGAGGGGTCGACGAGCAGTACTTC. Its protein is CASSGGGGVDEQYF.

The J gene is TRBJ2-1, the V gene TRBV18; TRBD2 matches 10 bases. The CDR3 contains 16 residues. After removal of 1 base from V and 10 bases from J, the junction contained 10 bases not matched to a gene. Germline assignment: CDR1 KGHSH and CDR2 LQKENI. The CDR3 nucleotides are TGTGCCAGCTCACCACGGCAGCGGGGGGGACTTAGCGAGCAGTTCTTC. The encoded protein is CASSPRQRGGLSEQFF.

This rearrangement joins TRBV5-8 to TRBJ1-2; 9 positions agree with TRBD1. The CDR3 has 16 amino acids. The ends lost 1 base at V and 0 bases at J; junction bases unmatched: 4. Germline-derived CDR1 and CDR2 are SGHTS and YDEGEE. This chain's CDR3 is CASSLRTGATNYGYTF. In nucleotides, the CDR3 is TGTGCCAGCAGCTTGAGGACAGGGGCCACTAACTATGGCTACACCTTC.

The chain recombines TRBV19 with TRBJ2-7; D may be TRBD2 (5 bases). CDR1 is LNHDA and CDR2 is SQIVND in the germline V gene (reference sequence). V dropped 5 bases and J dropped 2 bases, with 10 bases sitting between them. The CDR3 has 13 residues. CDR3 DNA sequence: TGTGCCAGTAGTGCCGGGAACGCCTACGAGCAGTACTTC. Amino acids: CASSAGNAYEQYF.

The CDR3 protein is CASSYRGNTGELFF. CDR3 bases: TGTGCCAGCAGTTACCGTGGCAACACCGGGGAGCTGTTTTTT. This chain connects TRBV6-5 to TRBJ2-2; D is ambiguous. The CDR3 runs 14 residues. Trimming took off 2 bases at V and 2 bases at J, with 6 bases between the two ends. CDR1 MNHEY and CDR2 SVGAGI come from the germline V gene.

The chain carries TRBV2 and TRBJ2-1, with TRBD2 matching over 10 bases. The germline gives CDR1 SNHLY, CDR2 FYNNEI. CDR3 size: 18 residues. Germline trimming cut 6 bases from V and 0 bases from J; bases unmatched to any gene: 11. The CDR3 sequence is CASSEPLAGGSSYNEQFF. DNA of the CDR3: TGTGCCAGCAGCGAGCCCTTAGCGGGGGGAAGCTCCTACAATGAGCAGTTCTTC.

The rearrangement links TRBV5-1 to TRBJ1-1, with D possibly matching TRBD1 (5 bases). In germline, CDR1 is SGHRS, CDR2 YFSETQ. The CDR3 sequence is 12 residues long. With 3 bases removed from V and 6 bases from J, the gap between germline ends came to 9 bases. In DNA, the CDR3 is TGCGCCAGCAGCTCCAGGGCCGCTGAAGCTTTCTTT. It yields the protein CASSSRAAEAFF.

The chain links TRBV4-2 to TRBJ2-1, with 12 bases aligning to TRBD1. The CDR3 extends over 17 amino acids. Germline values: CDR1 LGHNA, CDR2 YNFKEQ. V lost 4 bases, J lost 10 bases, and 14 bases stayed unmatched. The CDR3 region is CASSLQLGQGAEKEQFF. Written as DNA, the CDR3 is TGTGCCAGCAGCCTGCAGCTGGGACAGGGGGCGGAAAAAGAGCAGTTCTTC.